This T cell receptor (beta chain) originates from a study of shared clonotypes between healthy human individuals. The study's findings and limits: It was anticipated that sequencing depth would influence how many clonotypes donors shared.

This clone has just a few counts. Its antigen is currently unknown. Other DNA sequences in this specimen translate into the identical CDR3. The unsorted PBMC replicate PCRs were performed with around 310 ng DNA, 25,000 to 30,000 T cell genomes. Ten immunoSEQ deep assay plates were used by the authors to sequence unsorted PBMC DNA. Assay used: immunoSEQ multiplex PCR; TCRdb lists only in-frame clones, some missing. The repertoire holds 450,000 to 500,000 clones, with over 70% as singletons. Healthy HIV-negative adults without recent acute infections or vaccinations served as donors. The germline V and J ends were trimmed by 3 bases and 2 bases, with 2 bases remaining between them. In germline, CDR1 is MDHEN, CDR2 SYDVKM. The CDR3 has 11 amino acids.

The source material was PBMCs. The chain carries TRBV28 and TRBJ2-7; D is unclear. This receptor was identified in a middle-aged woman in good health. Some clones in this sample may be carry-over from other donors' samples. The CDR3 coding sequence is TGTGCCAGCAGTTTTGCCTACGAGCAGTACTTC. It encodes CASSFAYEQYF.